The next 30 T cell receptor beta chains were all read from a single sample in a study of technical replicates of blood from several donors. The protocol was immunoSEQ multiplex PCR, while the TCRdb copy is restricted to in-frame clones and leaves out a portion. This sample yields more than 90,000 clones, of which approximately 94% are seen a single time; roughly 0.2% belongs to the top ten. Material for sequencing was T cells isolated from PBMCs. The receptors were gathered from a human donor in good health.

The sample holds a few counts of this clone. The genes are TRBV11-2 and TRBJ1-5; perhaps TRBD1 as D (5 bases). The CDR3 extends over 14 amino acids. V lost 4 bases and J lost 1, with 8 bases in between. Germline V CDR1 and CDR2: SGHAT, FQNNGV. CDR3 region: CASSSQGSNQPQHF. The DNA for the CDR3 is TGTGCCAGCAGCTCGCAGGGAAGCAATCAGCCCCAGCATTTT.

The chain is built from TRBV4-2 and TRBJ1-5; a possible D gene is TRBD1 (5 bases). The CDR3 length is 15 residues. Germline V gives CDR1 LGHNA, CDR2 YNFKEQ. The V end was cut by 4 bases, the J end by 3 bases, with 13 bases between. In nucleotides, the CDR3 is TGTGCCAGCAGCCGAACCCAGGGTACCAATCAGCCCCAGCATTTT. It specifies CASSRTQGTNQPQHF.

J is TRBJ1-5 and V is TRBV10-3; TRBD1 might be the D (5 bases). The CDR3 runs to 13 residues. V gave up 2 bases and J gave up 6 bases, with 8 bases separating them. Germline values: CDR1 ENHRY, CDR2 SYGVKD. The CDR3 loop reads CAISEPGFQPQHF. The DNA for the CDR3 is TGTGCCATCAGTGAGCCAGGGTTTCAGCCCCAGCATTTT.

This chain uses TRBV11-3 with TRBJ2-7; TRBD2 matches 8 bases. The V and J ends lost 5 bases and 8 bases, in that order; junction bases with no gene match: 8. The CDR3 covers 13 residues. Germline V gene sequence: CDR1 SGHNT, CDR2 YENEEA. In DNA form, the CDR3 reads TGTGCCAGCAGCCCCGGGGGGGAGCTAAAGCAGTACTTC. Residues: CASSPGGELKQYF.

The chain couples TRBV14 to TRBJ2-3; possible D gene TRBD2, 6 bases. This CDR3 region has 11 residues. V lost 6 bases and J 7 bases, leaving 8 bases between the germline ends. Germline loops: CDR1 SGHDN, CDR2 FVKESK. CDR3 region: CASSGGNTQYF. CDR3 coding DNA: TGTGCCAGCAGTGGAGGGAATACGCAGTATTTT.

The chain has TRBV5-4 and TRBJ2-7; TRBD1 is a possible D gene (8 bases). V dropped 2 bases and J dropped 3 bases, with 15 bases sitting between them. Germline V gives CDR1 SGHNT, CDR2 YYREEE (reference sequence). This CDR3 is 15 amino acids long. CDR3 nucleotide sequence: TGTGCCAGCAGCTTCGAAAGCGGGACAGGCTACGAGCAGTACTTC. Its translation: CASSFESGTGYEQYF.

The chain joins TRBV5-1 to TRBJ2-3; TRBD2 aligns across 14 bases. The V segment lost 4 bases and the J segment 6 bases; nucleotides outside the gene matches: 7. Germline assignment: CDR1 SGHRS and CDR2 YFSETQ. CDR3 length: 16 residues. CDR3 sequence: CASSPGLAGAGDTQYF. The CDR3 nucleotides are TGCGCCAGCAGCCCGGGACTAGCGGGGGCCGGGGATACGCAGTATTTT.

The chain recombines TRBV5-1 with TRBJ2-3; 7 nucleotides line up with TRBD1. This CDR3 has 14 amino acids. Trimming cost V 0 bases and J 4 bases; bases outside gene matches: 2. The V gene's germline CDR1 is SGHRS and CDR2 YFSETQ. The chain's CDR3 is CASSLGTGADTQYF. The CDR3 DNA reads TGCGCCAGCAGCTTGGGTACAGGGGCAGATACGCAGTATTTT.

This clone has a single count. The chain couples TRBV10-1 to TRBJ2-7; 7 positions match TRBD1. From germline, CDR1 is WNHNN and CDR2 SYGVQD (reference sequence). CDR3 length equals 16 residues. V lost 4 bases, J lost 2 bases, and 11 bases stayed unmatched. CDR3 DNA: TGCGCCAGCAGTGGGGACAGCGACAAATTCACCTACGAGCAGTACTTC. Translated: CASSGDSDKFTYEQYF.

The chain is built from TRBV4-1 and TRBJ2-1; 11 bases fit TRBD2. Germline-derived CDR1 and CDR2 are MGHRA and YSYEKL. V lost 2 bases to trimming and J lost 9 bases; unmatched junction nucleotides: 12. The CDR3 length is 17 residues. As DNA, the CDR3 is TGCGCCAGCAGCCAACGGCTACTAGCGGGAGCAGGTGGTGAGCAGTTCTTC. It encodes CASSQRLLAGAGGEQFF.

This chain uses TRBV28 with TRBJ1-4; D is ambiguous. CDR1 is MDHEN, CDR2 SYDVKM, per germline. This CDR3 is built from 14 residues. Trimming left V 4 bases short and J 0 bases short, with 6 bases between. CDR3 loop: CASSSPATNEKLFF. CDR3 sequence (DNA): TGTGCCAGCAGTTCACCAGCAACTAATGAAAAACTGTTTTTT. Complete variable domain (other parts from reference TRBV28 and TRBJ1-4): DVKVTQSSRYLVKRTGEKVFLECVQDMDHENMFWYRQDPGLGLRLIYFSYDVKMKEKGDIPEGYSVSREKKERFSLILESASTNQTSMYLCASSSPATNEKLFFGSGTQLSVL.

CDR3 amino acids: CASSLALGRVNEKLFF. The CDR3, as DNA: TGTGCCAGCAGCTTAGCTCTCGGCAGGGTTAATGAAAAACTGTTTTTT. The rearrangement joins TRBV7-8 to TRBJ1-4; D perhaps matches TRBD1 (5 bases). Germline values: CDR1 SGHVS, CDR2 FQNEAQ. This CDR3 contains 16 residues. V shed 0 bases and J shed 4 bases, with 12 bases lying between them.

This chain joins TRBV19 and TRBJ2-7; D is possibly TRBD1 (5 bases). V was trimmed by 4 bases and J by 1 base, leaving 11 bases between them. CDR1 and CDR2 (germline): LNHDA, SQIVND (reference sequence). The CDR3 loop spans 14 amino acids. Here the CDR3 DNA reads TGTGCCAGTAGTACCTTTACAGGTTCCTACGAGCAGTACTTC. This gives the protein CASSTFTGSYEQYF.

The rearrangement joins TRBV15 to TRBJ2-7; 9 bases fit TRBD1. Germline trimming cut 6 bases from V and 7 bases from J; bases unmatched to any gene: 10. Germline loops: CDR1 LNHNV, CDR2 YYDKDF (reference sequence). The CDR3 spans 14 residues. CDR3 protein: CATRNIRQGVEQYF. CDR3 DNA sequence: TGTGCCACCAGGAACATTAGACAGGGGGTAGAGCAGTACTTC.

The chain is built from TRBV5-1 and TRBJ2-2, with D possibly TRBD2 on 5 matching bases. Germline assignment: CDR1 SGHRS and CDR2 YFSETQ. The CDR3 length is 16 residues. The V gene lost 2 bases and the J gene lost 7 bases, with 18 bases spanning the gap. The CDR3 sequence: CASSLGLLRDIGELFF. The DNA for the CDR3 is TGCGCCAGCAGCTTAGGCCTTCTGAGGGATATCGGGGAGCTGTTTTTT.

The chain joins TRBV11-2 to TRBJ2-2, with D tentatively TRBD1 (6 bases). V lost 4 bases and J lost 8, with 23 bases in between. This CDR3 contains 17 residues. Per germline, CDR1 SGHAT and CDR2 FQNNGV. CDR3 amino acids: CASSSRKNRELYGELFF. The CDR3 DNA reads TGTGCCAGCAGCTCCCGAAAAAACAGGGAATTGTATGGGGAGCTGTTTTTT.

This chain links TRBV4-1 with TRBJ2-7, with D possibly TRBD2 on 5 matching bases. CDR3 length equals 12 residues. In germline, CDR1 is MGHRA, CDR2 YSYEKL. The ends were cut back, 1 base at V and 7 bases at J, with 8 bases in the middle. CDR3 region: CASSQVRGEQYF. CDR3 nucleotide sequence: TGCGCCAGCAGCCAAGTACGGGGTGAGCAGTACTTC.

The chain links TRBV19 to TRBJ2-6; 9 bases are a match to TRBD1. J lost 0 bases, V lost 8 bases, and 8 bases had no gene match. Germline V gene data show CDR1 as LNHDA and CDR2 as SQIVND (reference sequence). This CDR3 has 17 residues. CDR3 bases: TGTGCCAGTGCCCGGACAGGGGCAACCTCTGGGGCCAACGTCCTGACTTTC. This codes for CASARTGATSGANVLTF.

The chain couples TRBV5-1 to TRBJ2-3; 7 bases line up with TRBD2. The CDR3 has 14 residues. Germline CDR1 reads SGHRS; CDR2 reads YFSETQ. V was pared by 7 bases and J by 4 bases, with 9 bases of the junction left unmatched. As DNA, the CDR3 is TGCGCCAGCGACGGCGGGGGTTTGGCAGATACGCAGTATTTT. Translation: CASDGGGLADTQYF.

This sequence joins TRBV28 and TRBJ1-2; D ambiguous. Trimming cost V 2 bases and J 0 bases, with 22 bases left between them. The CDR3 runs to 19 residues. Germline V gene lookup returns CDR1 MDHEN and CDR2 SYDVKM. The CDR3 loop reads CASSLNRLGSQTSNYGYTF. DNA for the CDR3: TGTGCCAGCAGTTTAAATAGGCTGGGCTCCCAGACGTCTAACTATGGCTACACCTTC.

The chain carries TRBV6-1 and TRBJ1-2, with D maybe TRBD1 (5 bases). The CDR3 covers 14 residues. V lost 1 base, J lost 4 bases, and 10 bases lay in between. The germline CDR1 and CDR2 sequences are MNHNS and SASEGT. DNA of the CDR3: TGTGCCAGCAGTGAAGGACAGTTCGGCTATGGCTACACCTTC. Its translation: CASSEGQFGYGYTF.

CDR3 bases: TGCAGCGGACAAGGACTAGCCGGGGAGACCCAGTACTTC. The encoded protein is CSGQGLAGETQYF. The chain joins TRBV29-1 to TRBJ2-5, with 8 bases lining up with TRBD2. Germline V gives CDR1 SQVTM, CDR2 ANQGSEA. Unmatched junction bases numbered 9, after V lost 7 bases and J lost 5 bases. The CDR3 length is 13 residues. Looking up the rest from reference TRBV29-1 and TRBJ2-5 gives the full variable domain: SAVISQKPSRDICQRGTSLTIQCQVDSQVTMMFWYRQQPGQSLTLIATANQGSEATYESGFVIDKFPISRPNLTFSTLTVSNMSPEDSSIYLCSGQGLAGETQYFGPGTRLLVL.

The chain's CDR3 is CASSEPSYEQYF. CDR3 nucleotide sequence: TGTGCCAGCAGTGAACCTTCCTACGAGCAGTACTTC. The gene calls are TRBV2 and TRBJ2-7, with D unresolved. This CDR3 contains 12 residues. Trimming cost V 2 bases and J 1 base, with 3 bases left between them. Germline-derived CDR1 and CDR2 are SNHLY and FYNNEI.

This clone showed up just once. The chain recombines TRBV4-1 with TRBJ1-4; D is unresolved. The CDR3 contains 13 residues. V dropped 1 base and J dropped 7 bases, with 7 bases sitting between them. From germline, CDR1 is MGHRA and CDR2 YSYEKL. The CDR3 DNA reads TGCGCCAGCAGCCAAGTGATCGGTGAAAAACTGTTTTTT. Translating gives CASSQVIGEKLFF.

The chain combines TRBV10-1 with TRBJ1-1, with 9 bases identical to TRBD1. Looked up from germline, CDR1 is WNHNN and CDR2 is SYGVQD (reference sequence). This CDR3 contains 15 residues. Losses at the gene ends were 2 bases for V and 4 bases for J; bases not matched to a gene: 5. This CDR3 is CASSEDGTGSTEAFF. In DNA, the CDR3 is TGCGCCAGCAGTGAGGATGGGACAGGGAGCACTGAAGCTTTCTTT.

The V call is TRBV6-5, the J call TRBJ1-1, with unresolved D. The V and J ends lost 2 bases and 1 base respectively, with 11 bases between them. Germline values: CDR1 MNHEY, CDR2 SVGAGI. This CDR3 has 15 residues. The CDR3 bases are TGTGCCAGCAGTTACGCAACTTCAGGGAACACTGAAGCTTTCTTT. Residues: CASSYATSGNTEAFF.

This chain links TRBV7-9 with TRBJ2-7; 10 bases match TRBD2. CDR3 length: 13 residues. V dropped 4 bases and J dropped 5; count of bases not matched to a gene: 2. Germline lookup yields CDR1 SEHNR and CDR2 FQNEAQ (reference sequence). The DNA for the CDR3 is TGTGCCAGCAGCTCCCTAGCGGGGGACGAGCAGTACTTC. This gives the protein CASSSLAGDEQYF.

The rearrangement uses TRBV5-4 and TRBJ2-6; TRBD2 is a possible D gene (6 bases). Trimming stripped 0 bases from V and 3 bases from J, with 13 bases between. The CDR3 is 17 residues long. Germline CDR1 is SGHNT and CDR2 is YYREEE (reference sequence). CDR3 DNA: TGTGCCAGCAGCTTGGATGGGGGGTGGGGTGGGGCCAACGTCCTGACTTTC. Residues: CASSLDGGWGGANVLTF.

This chain uses TRBV4-1 with TRBJ1-4, with TRBD1 identical over 7 bases. The CDR3 length is 14 residues. Germline assignment: CDR1 MGHRA and CDR2 YSYEKL. With 6 bases clipped from V and 2 bases from J, the junction kept 3 bases outside the gene matches. In nucleotides, the CDR3 is TGCGCCAGCAGGAAACAGGGGACTAATGAAAAACTGTTTTTT. Encoded protein: CASRKQGTNEKLFF.

This chain uses TRBV19 with TRBJ2-7; D unclear. This CDR3 region has 14 residues. The germline V gene encodes CDR1 LNHDA and CDR2 SQIVND (reference sequence). Trimming cost V 5 bases and J 0 bases, with 11 bases left between them. In nucleotides, the CDR3 is TGTGCCAGTAGTGCCCAGCGCTTCTCCTACGAGCAGTACTTC. It yields the protein CASSAQRFSYEQYF.